The 16 T cell receptor beta chains in this list originate from one sample, sequenced in a study of T cell responses to AZD1222 COVID-19 vaccine. Data came from immunoSEQ multiplex PCR; TCRdb stores just in-frame clones and leaves some out. The table lists 130,000 or so clones, 80% to 90% of them singletons. The sequencing used peripheral blood, collected 28 days after the second AZD1222 dose. These receptors were obtained from an adult who received the AZD1222 COVID-19 vaccine.

This chain joins TRBV27 and TRBJ2-2; D uncertain. Trimming left V 6 bases short and J 4 bases short, with 21 bases between. The CDR3 has 17 amino acids. Germline V lookup: CDR1 MNHEY, CDR2 SMNVEV (reference sequence). CDR3 region: CASSSVSLRRGTGELFF. DNA for the CDR3: TGTGCCAGCAGCTCCGTCTCTTTACGACGAGGCACCGGGGAGCTGTTTTTT.

The chain is built from TRBV2 and TRBJ2-7; perhaps TRBD2 as D (5 bases). CDR3 size: 15 residues. The V end was cut by 3 bases, the J end by 6 bases, with 18 bases between. CDR1 SNHLY and CDR2 FYNNEI come from the germline V gene. CDR3 region: CASSEEVLGFAEQYF. The CDR3 DNA sequence: TGTGCCAGCAGTGAGGAGGTACTCGGATTTGCCGAGCAGTACTTC.

The chain links TRBV19 to TRBJ2-5; 15 bases line up with TRBD2. Germline CDR1 reads LNHDA; CDR2 reads SQIVND (reference sequence). Trimming at V came to 5 bases and at J to 5 bases, leaving 6 bases not matched to a gene. This CDR3 comprises 16 residues. Written as DNA, the CDR3 is TGTGCCAGTAGTGCGCCCGGACTAGCGGGGGGGGAGACCCAGTACTTC. It specifies CASSAPGLAGGETQYF.

The genes are TRBV7-2 and TRBJ2-2; D gene unclear. CDR1 and CDR2 (germline): SGHTA, FQGNSA. V was pared by 6 bases and J by 2 bases, with 4 bases between. This CDR3 spans 12 amino acids. CDR3 nucleotides: TGTGCCAGCAGTCTAAACACCGGGGAGCTGTTTTTT. Translated, it gives CASSLNTGELFF.

The table lists this clone with a few counts. The rearrangement links TRBV9 to TRBJ2-7; D is perhaps TRBD1 (5 bases). Per germline, CDR1 SGDLS and CDR2 YYNGEE. The length of the CDR3 is 14 residues. V was shortened by 3 bases and J by 2 bases, with 12 bases between the two germline ends. CDR3 sequence: CASSAGGAAYEQYF. For the CDR3, the DNA is TGTGCCAGCAGCGCCGGTGGGGCAGCCTACGAGCAGTACTTC. The full variable domain, rest sourced from reference TRBV9 and TRBJ2-7, is DSGVTQTPKHLITATGQRVTLRCSPRSGDLSVYWYQQSLDQGLQFLIQYYNGEERAKGNILERFSAQQFPDLHSELNLSSLELGDSALYFCASSAGGAAYEQYFGPGTRLTVT.

V is TRBV27 and J is TRBJ1-5; weak D call: TRBD1 (5 bases). V was shortened by 3 bases and J by 6 bases, with 12 bases between the two germline ends. This CDR3 contains 14 residues. The V gene's germline CDR1 is MNHEY and CDR2 SMNVEV (reference sequence). The CDR3 DNA is TGTGCCAGCAGTTTTGAGGGGTCCACTCAGCCCCAGCATTTT. This encodes CASSFEGSTQPQHF.

The genes are TRBV5-1 and TRBJ1-6; D gene ambiguous. Germline values: CDR1 SGHRS, CDR2 YFSETQ. V was shortened by 0 bases and J by 8 bases, with 9 bases between the two germline ends. The CDR3 runs to 14 residues. CDR3 in DNA: TGCGCCAGCAGCTTGGAGACGCCTGATTCACCCCTCCACTTT. It translates to CASSLETPDSPLHF.

The rearrangement uses TRBV6-5 and TRBJ2-3; TRBD1 might be the D (5 bases). The length of the CDR3 is 14 residues. Between the trimmed V and J ends, which lost 2 bases and 2 bases, there was a span of 8 bases. Germline V gene sequence: CDR1 MNHEY, CDR2 SVGAGI. CDR3 region: CASSYETATDTQYF. CDR3 bases: TGTGCCAGCAGTTACGAGACAGCCACAGATACGCAGTATTTT.

A single count supports this clone. The chain carries TRBV18 and TRBJ2-7, with 13 positions matching TRBD2. The V segment lost 3 bases and the J segment 6 bases; nucleotides outside the gene matches: 11. The CDR3 contains 17 residues. Germline V gene sequence: CDR1 KGHSH, CDR2 LQKENI. CDR3 nucleotides: TGTGCCAGCTCACCCAACCTCGGACTAGCGGGAGCTTCCGAGCAGTACTTC. This codes for CASSPNLGLAGASEQYF.

The rearrangement uses TRBV24-1 and TRBJ2-7; no clear D. The CDR3 spans 15 residues. From germline, CDR1 is KGHDR and CDR2 SFDVKD. V gave up 6 bases and J gave up 3 bases, with 17 bases separating them. The CDR3 protein is CATSPGQAAIYEQYF. The CDR3 DNA sequence: TGTGCCACCAGTCCGGGTCAGGCGGCGATCTACGAGCAGTACTTC.

V and J are TRBV5-4 and TRBJ2-5; 11 bases align to TRBD2. Germline loops: CDR1 SGHNT, CDR2 YYREEE (reference sequence). The CDR3 spans 16 residues. V lost 1 base and J lost 5; bases outside the gene matches: 7. The chain's CDR3 is CASSLLAGGVIETQYF. CDR3 coding DNA: TGTGCCAGCAGCTTGTTAGCGGGAGGGGTGATCGAGACCCAGTACTTC.

The gene calls are TRBV27 and TRBJ2-7, with TRBD2 identical over 7 bases. Germline trimming cut 5 bases from V and 0 bases from J; bases unmatched to any gene: 7. Germline V gives CDR1 MNHEY, CDR2 SMNVEV (reference sequence). The CDR3 runs 15 residues. In DNA, the CDR3 is TGTGCCAGCAGTACAAGCGGGACCCACTCCTACGAGCAGTACTTC. This codes for CASSTSGTHSYEQYF.

The chain couples TRBV28 to TRBJ2-7; D possibly corresponds to TRBD1 (7 bases). V lost 4 bases and J 2 bases, leaving 18 bases between the germline ends. The CDR3 is 16 amino acids. CDR1 and CDR2 (germline): MDHEN, SYDVKM. The CDR3 coding sequence is TGTGCCAGCAGTTCTCCATGGCAGGGGGGACCCTACGAGCAGTACTTC. Its translation: CASSSPWQGGPYEQYF.

This rearrangement joins TRBV29-1 to TRBJ1-3; 10 bases align to TRBD1. There are 14 residues in the CDR3. Per germline, CDR1 SQVTM and CDR2 ANQGSEA. V shed 7 bases, J shed 1 base, and the junction held 4 bases outside the gene matches. CDR3 residues: CSGRQGASGNTIYF. Written as DNA, the CDR3 is TGCAGCGGAAGACAGGGGGCGTCTGGAAACACCATATATTTT. Complete variable domain (other parts from reference TRBV29-1 and TRBJ1-3): SAVISQKPSRDICQRGTSLTIQCQVDSQVTMMFWYRQQPGQSLTLIATANQGSEATYESGFVIDKFPISRPNLTFSTLTVSNMSPEDSSIYLCSGRQGASGNTIYFGEGSWLTVV.

The gene calls are TRBV27 and TRBJ2-2; possibly TRBD1 for D (7 bases). V lost 4 bases and J 4 bases, leaving 13 bases between the germline ends. Germline V gene data show CDR1 as MNHEY and CDR2 as SMNVEV (reference sequence). CDR3 size: 15 residues. The CDR3 region is CASSWRGRTTGELFF. CDR3 bases: TGTGCCAGCAGTTGGAGGGGGCGCACCACCGGGGAGCTGTTTTTT.

The chain joins TRBV19 to TRBJ2-7, with D perhaps TRBD2 (5 bases). V gave up 2 bases and J gave up 0 bases, with 8 bases separating them. The CDR3 is made up of 14 amino acids. The germline gives CDR1 LNHDA, CDR2 SQIVND (reference sequence). The CDR3 coding sequence is TGTGCCAGTAGTATAAACGGACTCTCCTACGAGCAGTACTTC. Residues: CASSINGLSYEQYF.